Listed below are T cell receptor beta chains from one sample, sequenced in a study of shared clonotypes between healthy human individuals. The data were produced by immunoSEQ multiplex PCR, yet TCRdb's version contains in-frame clones alone and is incomplete. The table shows about 870,000 clones, with 80% to 95% occurring only once. The source material was naive CD8+ T cells sorted from blood. The receptors come from a young man in good health. Each CDR3 is given with its conserved first and last residue. Each record gives: J gene, CDR3 length, clone size, V gene, D gene, CDR3 DNA, CDR3 protein. The D gene is left open where the match is weak. Clone size, where shown, is once, few, many, or a class for clones that have expanded.

j_call: TRBJ2-7; cdr3_length: 16; clone_size: .; v_call: TRBV11-2; d_call: TRBD1; cdr3_nt: TGTGCCAGCAGGAGCCCCCTCGGGACAGGGGGCCGGGAGCAGTACTTC; cdr3_aa: CASRSPLGTGGREQYF
j_call: TRBJ1-4; cdr3_length: 18; clone_size: once; v_call: TRBV7-6; d_call: TRBD1; cdr3_nt: TGTGCCAGCAGCTTATGGCCGGGACAGGGGATCTCTAATGAAAAACTGTTTTTT; cdr3_aa: CASSLWPGQGISNEKLFF
j_call: TRBJ2-3; cdr3_length: 17; clone_size: .; v_call: TRBV30; d_call: TRBD1; cdr3_nt: TGTGCCTGGAGTGTAGGGAACAGGGGGTCCGTCACAGATACGCAGTATTTT; cdr3_aa: CAWSVGNRGSVTDTQYF
j_call: TRBJ2-1; cdr3_length: 15; clone_size: .; v_call: TRBV7-3; d_call: .; cdr3_nt: TGTGCCAGCAGCTTACAAGCAGACCACTACAATGAGCAGTTCTTC; cdr3_aa: CASSLQADHYNEQFF
j_call: TRBJ2-5; cdr3_length: 13; clone_size: .; v_call: TRBV27; d_call: .; cdr3_nt: TGTGCCAGCAGTTTATCCCCAGTTGGGACCCAGTACTTC; cdr3_aa: CASSLSPVGTQYF
j_call: TRBJ2-5; cdr3_length: 11; clone_size: .; v_call: TRBV20-1; d_call: .; cdr3_nt: TGCAGTGCGACCTATCCCCAGACCCAGTACTTC; cdr3_aa: CSATYPQTQYF
j_call: TRBJ2-2; cdr3_length: 13; clone_size: .; v_call: TRBV13; d_call: .; cdr3_nt: TGTGCCAGCAGCCCAGGGTTTGGCGGGGAGCTGTTTTTT; cdr3_aa: CASSPGFGGELFF
j_call: TRBJ1-2; cdr3_length: 15; clone_size: once; v_call: TRBV5-6; d_call: .; cdr3_nt: TGTGCCAGCAGCGTGGTAGCAGCTACTAACTATGGCTACACCTTC; cdr3_aa: CASSVVAATNYGYTF
j_call: TRBJ2-1; cdr3_length: 13; clone_size: .; v_call: TRBV7-9; d_call: .; cdr3_nt: TGTGCCAGCAGCTTAAGTCCCCCGAATGAGCAGTTCTTC; cdr3_aa: CASSLSPPNEQFF
j_call: TRBJ2-1; cdr3_length: 12; clone_size: .; v_call: TRBV7-6; d_call: .; cdr3_nt: TGTGCCAGCAGCTTAGTTGGAGTTGAGCAGTTCTTC; cdr3_aa: CASSLVGVEQFF
j_call: TRBJ2-5; cdr3_length: 18; clone_size: once; v_call: TRBV14; d_call: TRBD2; cdr3_nt: TGTGCCAGCAGCCAAGTCCAAGTCTGGCGGGAGGGCCCGGAGACCCAGTACTTC; cdr3_aa: CASSQVQVWREGPETQYF
j_call: TRBJ1-1; cdr3_length: 14; clone_size: .; v_call: TRBV11-2; d_call: .; cdr3_nt: TGTGCCAGCAGCTTAGGACAGGTGAACACTGAAGCTTTCTTT; cdr3_aa: CASSLGQVNTEAFF
j_call: TRBJ1-1; cdr3_length: 15; clone_size: .; v_call: TRBV5-6; d_call: TRBD1; cdr3_nt: TGTGCCAGCAGCTTGAGCGGACAGGGCTACACTGAAGCTTTCTTT; cdr3_aa: CASSLSGQGYTEAFF
j_call: TRBJ2-1; cdr3_length: 12; clone_size: .; v_call: TRBV19; d_call: .; cdr3_nt: TGTGCCAGTAGTCCCGGACTTCATGAGCAGTTCTTC; cdr3_aa: CASSPGLHEQFF
j_call: TRBJ2-7; cdr3_length: 12; clone_size: .; v_call: TRBV2; d_call: .; cdr3_nt: TGTGCCAGCATGGGCGGAGCGCGCGAGCAGTACTTC; cdr3_aa: CASMGGAREQYF
j_call: TRBJ2-7; cdr3_length: 14; clone_size: once; v_call: TRBV13; d_call: .; cdr3_nt: TGTGCCAGCACCTTACAGGGCGTGCAAGCGAGCCAGTACTTC; cdr3_aa: CASTLQGVQASQYF
j_call: TRBJ2-3; cdr3_length: 17; clone_size: .; v_call: TRBV7-9; d_call: .; cdr3_nt: TGTGCCAGCAGCTTAAGCCCCGTTTTGCGGACCACAGATACGCAGTATTTT; cdr3_aa: CASSLSPVLRTTDTQYF
j_call: TRBJ2-1; cdr3_length: 15; clone_size: .; v_call: TRBV5-1; d_call: TRBD2; cdr3_nt: TGCGCCAGCAGCCCTACTAGCGGGGCCTACAATGAGCAGTTCTTC; cdr3_aa: CASSPTSGAYNEQFF
j_call: TRBJ1-2; cdr3_length: 13; clone_size: .; v_call: TRBV7-9; d_call: .; cdr3_nt: TGTGCCAGCAGCGAAGTGGGTGGCTATGGCTACACCTTC; cdr3_aa: CASSEVGGYGYTF
j_call: TRBJ1-2; cdr3_length: 13; clone_size: once; v_call: TRBV10-2; d_call: .; cdr3_nt: TGCGCCAGCAGTGGAGGGGTCGGCTATGGCTACACCTTC; cdr3_aa: CASSGGVGYGYTF
j_call: TRBJ1-1; cdr3_length: 13; clone_size: few; v_call: TRBV25-1; d_call: .; cdr3_nt: TGTGCCAGCAGTGATAGTGGTTACACTGAAGCTTTCTTT; cdr3_aa: CASSDSGYTEAFF
j_call: TRBJ2-1; cdr3_length: 15; clone_size: .; v_call: TRBV27; d_call: TRBD1; cdr3_nt: TGTGCCAGCAGTTTAAGACAGGGGCGCCTGGGTGAGCAGTTCTTC; cdr3_aa: CASSLRQGRLGEQFF
j_call: TRBJ2-5; cdr3_length: 12; clone_size: .; v_call: TRBV2; d_call: .; cdr3_nt: TGTGCCAGCAGAACCTTGGGGGAGACCCAGTACTTC; cdr3_aa: CASRTLGETQYF
j_call: TRBJ1-1; cdr3_length: 11; clone_size: .; v_call: TRBV28; d_call: .; cdr3_nt: TGTGCCAGCAGTTATCGAACTGAAGCTTTCTTT; cdr3_aa: CASSYRTEAFF
j_call: TRBJ1-1; cdr3_length: 14; clone_size: .; v_call: TRBV5-1; d_call: .; cdr3_nt: TGCGCCAGCAGCTTGTTTGGGGGCGGCACTGAAGCTTTCTTT; cdr3_aa: CASSLFGGGTEAFF
j_call: TRBJ2-7; cdr3_length: 12; clone_size: once; v_call: TRBV29-1; d_call: TRBD2; cdr3_nt: TGCAGCGTGCCGGGACTAGGGTACGAGCAGTACTTC; cdr3_aa: CSVPGLGYEQYF
j_call: TRBJ2-2; cdr3_length: 15; clone_size: .; v_call: TRBV5-1; d_call: TRBD1; cdr3_nt: TGCGCCAGCAGCGTAGAAGGGGACAGCACCGGGGAGCTGTTTTTT; cdr3_aa: CASSVEGDSTGELFF
j_call: TRBJ2-7; cdr3_length: 15; clone_size: .; v_call: TRBV10-2; d_call: .; cdr3_nt: TGCGCCAGCAGTGAGACGCAGGGGACCCCCTACGAGCAGTACTTC; cdr3_aa: CASSETQGTPYEQYF
j_call: TRBJ2-1; cdr3_length: 13; clone_size: .; v_call: TRBV7-8; d_call: .; cdr3_nt: TGTGCCAGCAGCTGGCGGCCCTACAATGAGCAGTTCTTC; cdr3_aa: CASSWRPYNEQFF
j_call: TRBJ2-7; cdr3_length: 15; clone_size: .; v_call: TRBV19; d_call: TRBD1; cdr3_nt: TGTGCCAGTAGTACCGAGAGACAGGGAATATACGAGCAGTACTTC; cdr3_aa: CASSTERQGIYEQYF
j_call: TRBJ1-5; cdr3_length: 13; clone_size: .; v_call: TRBV6-5; d_call: .; cdr3_nt: TGTGCCAGCAGTTACTCGAACGGGCAGCCCCAGCATTTT; cdr3_aa: CASSYSNGQPQHF
j_call: TRBJ1-3; cdr3_length: 16; clone_size: .; v_call: TRBV4-3; d_call: .; cdr3_nt: TGCGCCAGCAGCCAAGACACGGGAAACGCTGGAAACACCATATATTTT; cdr3_aa: CASSQDTGNAGNTIYF
j_call: TRBJ2-3; cdr3_length: 19; clone_size: .; v_call: TRBV19; d_call: .; cdr3_nt: TGTGCCAGTCACTACTCGGTGGGTAGCGGTCCCCTTTACACAGATACGCAGTATTTT; cdr3_aa: CASHYSVGSGPLYTDTQYF
j_call: TRBJ2-5; cdr3_length: 16; clone_size: .; v_call: TRBV27; d_call: .; cdr3_nt: TGTGCCAGCAGTTTGATCCCGGGACCGATCCAAGAGACCCAGTACTTC; cdr3_aa: CASSLIPGPIQETQYF
j_call: TRBJ1-4; cdr3_length: 15; clone_size: .; v_call: TRBV7-6; d_call: .; cdr3_nt: TGTGCCAGCAGCCCCAGTGGCGGGGTCCGAGGAAAACTGTTTTTT; cdr3_aa: CASSPSGGVRGKLFF
j_call: TRBJ2-7; cdr3_length: 15; clone_size: once; v_call: TRBV4-1; d_call: TRBD2; cdr3_nt: TGCGCCAGCAGCCAAGTTCCTAGCGGGAACTACGAGCAGTACTTC; cdr3_aa: CASSQVPSGNYEQYF
j_call: TRBJ1-5; cdr3_length: 16; clone_size: .; v_call: TRBV28; d_call: .; cdr3_nt: TGTGCCAGCAGTTTATTGGTAGCCACCGTCAATCAGCCCCAGCATTTT; cdr3_aa: CASSLLVATVNQPQHF
j_call: TRBJ1-4; cdr3_length: 15; clone_size: .; v_call: TRBV27; d_call: .; cdr3_nt: TGTGCCAGCAGCCGGGGTGGATTAGGGAATGAAAAACTGTTTTTT; cdr3_aa: CASSRGGLGNEKLFF
j_call: TRBJ1-2; cdr3_length: 14; clone_size: .; v_call: TRBV6-5; d_call: .; cdr3_nt: TGTGCCAGCAGTTACGACGACGGGCAGCCGCACTACACCTTC; cdr3_aa: CASSYDDGQPHYTF
j_call: TRBJ1-2; cdr3_length: 15; clone_size: .; v_call: TRBV28; d_call: .; cdr3_nt: TGTGCCAGCAGCGTTACCGGGACACTTAACTATGGCTACACCTTC; cdr3_aa: CASSVTGTLNYGYTF
j_call: TRBJ2-5; cdr3_length: 17; clone_size: .; v_call: TRBV12-5; d_call: TRBD2; cdr3_nt: TGTGCTAGTGGTTTGGGGGGACTAGCGGCGTACCAAGAGACCCAGTACTTC; cdr3_aa: CASGLGGLAAYQETQYF
j_call: TRBJ2-1; cdr3_length: 13; clone_size: .; v_call: TRBV11-2; d_call: .; cdr3_nt: TGTGCCAGCAGCTTAAAGCCAGGGAATGAGCAGTTCTTC; cdr3_aa: CASSLKPGNEQFF
j_call: TRBJ2-7; cdr3_length: 14; clone_size: .; v_call: TRBV27; d_call: .; cdr3_nt: TGTGCCAGCAGTTTTGGACGCAAAACCTACGAGCAGTACTTC; cdr3_aa: CASSFGRKTYEQYF
j_call: TRBJ2-6; cdr3_length: 18; clone_size: .; v_call: TRBV23-1; d_call: .; cdr3_nt: TGCGCCAGCAGTCAATCGAACAGGGTCCACTCTGGGGCCAACGTCCTGACTTTC; cdr3_aa: CASSQSNRVHSGANVLTF
j_call: TRBJ2-7; cdr3_length: 10; clone_size: .; v_call: TRBV5-1; d_call: .; cdr3_nt: TGCGCCAGCCTAAAATACGAGCAGTACTTC; cdr3_aa: CASLKYEQYF
j_call: TRBJ2-7; cdr3_length: 16; clone_size: .; v_call: TRBV28; d_call: TRBD2; cdr3_nt: TGTGCCAGCAGTTTCAGCGGGAGTGGGAGCTCCTACGAGCAGTACTTC; cdr3_aa: CASSFSGSGSSYEQYF
j_call: TRBJ2-1; cdr3_length: 16; clone_size: once; v_call: TRBV4-1; d_call: TRBD1; cdr3_nt: TGCGCCAGCAGCCAATTCGCCGGGACAGCGATCAATGAGCAGTTCTTC; cdr3_aa: CASSQFAGTAINEQFF
j_call: TRBJ1-5; cdr3_length: 15; clone_size: .; v_call: TRBV28; d_call: .; cdr3_nt: TGTGCCAGCAGCCGCGGGGCGGGATCCAATCAGCCCCAGCATTTT; cdr3_aa: CASSRGAGSNQPQHF
j_call: TRBJ2-7; cdr3_length: 13; clone_size: .; v_call: TRBV5-1; d_call: .; cdr3_nt: TGCGCCAGCAGCTGGAGGGGCTACTACGAGCAGTACTTC; cdr3_aa: CASSWRGYYEQYF
j_call: TRBJ2-7; cdr3_length: 14; clone_size: once; v_call: TRBV9; d_call: .; cdr3_nt: TGTGCCAGCAGTGGATGGGGAGAGGGAGACGAGCAGTACTTC; cdr3_aa: CASSGWGEGDEQYF
j_call: TRBJ2-7; cdr3_length: 14; clone_size: .; v_call: TRBV11-2; d_call: TRBD1; cdr3_nt: TGTGCCAGCAGCTTCCGGGACAGAGGTCACGAGCAGTACTTC; cdr3_aa: CASSFRDRGHEQYF